There are many counts of the clone carrying this TCR beta chain. This sample was taken from a study of T cells after yellow fever vaccination. TCRdb recomputed calls from the 5' RACE reads with MiXCR, one row per CDR3 protein. The table has approximately 150,000 distinct CDR3 sequences, 7% to 9% seen once. Trimming removed 2 bases from V and 2 bases from J, with 13 bases in between. The CDR3 is made up of 16 amino acids. The genes are TRBV12-3 or TRBV12-4 and TRBJ1-3; perhaps TRBD1 as D (5 bases). This TCR came from a man in his thirties or forties who received the YFV17D yellow fever vaccine. The sample was CD4+ T cells sorted from PBMCs, taken 5 days after the yellow fever booster vaccination. CDR3 DNA sequence: TGTGCCAGCAGTTTATTGAGGGGTATGACTGGAAACACCATATATTTT. It yields the protein CASSLLRGMTGNTIYF.